These 30 T cell receptor beta chains came from one sample sequenced in a study of blood T cell repertoires in COVID-19 (dated by TCRdb to about 2020). Library generation was performed with the immunoSEQ multiplex PCR assay. TCRdb took this table from immuneACCESS and kept in-frame rearrangements with V and J called. Such tables lack part of the clones; where checked against another copy, unresolved V genes explain under half of the gap, and the rest is unexplained. The sample contains hundreds of thousands of clones, 83% of them found a single time. The ten largest clonotypes hold approximately 4.8% of the sample. The material sequenced was PBMCs or T cells enriched from blood (not recorded which). The receptors were gathered from a woman aged 50 to 60 who had been exposed to COVID-19.

As regards this clone: An end of the junction differs from the germline gene, which may be a read error. The chain joins TRBV6-2 or TRBV6-3 to TRBJ2-4, with 12 positions matching TRBD2. The CDR3 consists of 12 residues. Germline values: CDR1 MNHEY, CDR2 SVGEGT. The CDR3 DNA is TGTGCCAGCAGTCAAACTAGCGGGGGGACAAACTTC. Translated: CASSQTSGGTNF.

The rearrangement links TRBV24-1 to TRBJ1-5; TRBD1 matches 11 bases. The germline V gene encodes CDR1 KGHDR and CDR2 SFDVKD. The CDR3 is 17 residues long. Trimming cost V 9 bases and J 2 bases; bases outside gene matches: 11. For the CDR3, the DNA is TGTGCCACCCCGGGACAGGGGGAATCGGGGGGCAATCAGCCCCAGCATTTT. Translating gives CATPGQGESGGNQPQHF.

This chain joins TRBV5-1 and TRBJ1-2, with TRBD1 identical over 9 bases. CDR3 length: 15 amino acids. The J segment lost 4 bases and the V segment lost 0 bases, leaving 4 bases of the junction unmatched. The germline V gene encodes CDR1 SGHRS and CDR2 YFSETQ. CDR3 loop: CASSLVQGARYGYTF. The CDR3 nucleotides are TGCGCCAGCAGCTTGGTACAGGGGGCTCGCTATGGCTACACCTTC.

The CDR3 loop reads CAISGDRANTGELFF. The CDR3 nucleotides are TGTGCCATCAGTGGGGACAGGGCTAACACCGGGGAGCTGTTTTTT. The gene calls are TRBV10-3 and TRBJ2-2, with 9 bases fitting TRBD1. Trimming took 4 bases from V and 2 from J; bases not matched to a gene: 2. The V gene's germline CDR1 is ENHRY and CDR2 SYGVKD. The CDR3 runs 15 residues.

Concerning this clone: In the same sample, other DNA sequences code for this CDR3. The chain is built from TRBV9 and TRBJ1-2, with no clear D. CDR3 length: 13 residues. The V gene's germline CDR1 is SGDLS and CDR2 YYNGEE. Trimming pared 2 bases from V and 5 bases from J, leaving 10 bases between. This chain's CDR3 is CASSVPPDYGYTF. CDR3 nucleotides: TGTGCCAGCAGCGTCCCGCCAGATTATGGCTACACCTTC.

The CDR3 reads CAGLAGPGEQYF. CDR3 nucleotides: TGTGCCGGCCTAGCGGGGCCCGGGGAGCAGTACTTC. This chain connects TRBV2 to TRBJ2-7; 9 bases line up with TRBD2. The CDR3 sequence is 12 residues long. Germline assignment: CDR1 SNHLY and CDR2 FYNNEI. J gave up 7 bases and V 11 bases, and 9 bases lay outside the gene matches. Filled out from reference TRBV2 and TRBJ2-7, the complete variable domain reads EPEVTQTPSHQVTQMGQEVILRCVPISNHLYFYWYRQILGQKVEFLVSFYNNEISEKSEIFDDQFSVERPDGSNFTLKIRSTKLEDSAMYFCAGLAGPGEQYFGPGTRLTVT.

CDR3 sequence: CASSEAPGWMNTEAFF. The CDR3 DNA is TGTGCCAGCAGTGAAGCGCCAGGTTGGATGAACACTGAAGCTTTCTTT. The V call is TRBV2, the J call TRBJ1-1; D is uncertain. V was cut by 0 bases and J by 0 bases, with 11 bases left in between. Germline V gene data show CDR1 as SNHLY and CDR2 as FYNNEI. The CDR3 totals 16 residues. The whole variable domain, remainder taken from reference TRBV2 and TRBJ1-1, is EPEVTQTPSHQVTQMGQEVILRCVPISNHLYFYWYRQILGQKVEFLVSFYNNEISEKSEIFDDQFSVERPDGSNFTLKIRSTKLEDSAMYFCASSEAPGWMNTEAFFGQGTRLTVV.

As regards this clone: This sample also contains other DNA sequences that code for the same CDR3. This chain uses TRBV7-9 with TRBJ2-3; TRBD2 matches 8 bases. The CDR3 loop spans 15 amino acids. Germline CDR1 reads SEHNR; CDR2 reads FQNEAQ (reference sequence). The V and J ends lost 1 base and 1 base, in that order; junction bases with no gene match: 1. Written as DNA, the CDR3 is TGTGCCAGCAGCTTAGACGGGGGGGGCACAGATACGCAGTATTTT. Translated, it gives CASSLDGGGTDTQYF.

The CDR3 nucleotides read TGTGCCAGCAGTCAGGGGACAGTGGAGAATCAGCCCCAGCATTTT. This translates into CASSQGTVENQPQHF. The rearrangement links TRBV6-2 or TRBV6-3 to TRBJ1-5, with 7 positions matching TRBD1. Germline CDR1 reads MNHEY; CDR2 reads SVGEGT. V gave up 5 bases and J gave up 4 bases; unmatched junction bases: 8. The CDR3 runs 15 residues.

The CDR3 sequence: CASSEARFYEQYF. The CDR3 DNA reads as TGTGCCAGCAGTGAAGCGAGGTTCTACGAGCAGTACTTC. The chain has TRBV6-1 and TRBJ2-7; no clear D. Trimming left V 0 bases short and J 3 bases short, with 6 bases between. This CDR3 has 13 residues. Germline CDR1 is MNHNS and CDR2 is SASEGT.

The chain links TRBV7-8 to TRBJ1-5, with 8 nucleotides matching TRBD1. Trimming removed 0 bases from V and 3 bases from J; junction bases left unmatched: 7. The CDR3 extends over 17 amino acids. Germline V gives CDR1 SGHVS, CDR2 FQNEAQ. In nucleotides, the CDR3 is TGTGCCAGCAGCTTAGCGCTCGGACAGGGTTACAATCAGCCCCAGCATTTT. As protein: CASSLALGQGYNQPQHF.

V and J are TRBV30 and TRBJ1-2, with a possible D match to TRBD1 (6 bases). V was clipped by 1 base and J by 11 bases, with 14 bases between them. This CDR3 has 12 residues. CDR1 is GTSNPN, CDR2 SVGIG, per germline (reference sequence). CDR3: CAWSAPGGTYTF. CDR3 in DNA: TGTGCCTGGAGTGCGCCGGGTGGGACATACACCTTC.

This clone was observed a single time. The chain has TRBV5-4 and TRBJ1-2, with D perhaps TRBD1 (5 bases). Germline V CDR1 and CDR2: SGHNT, YYREEE (reference sequence). The CDR3 contains 13 residues. Trimming cost V 1 base and J 8 bases, with 12 bases left between them. CDR3 sequence reads: CASSLREWGGYTF. CDR3 in DNA: TGTGCCAGCAGCTTGCGAGAATGGGGCGGCTACACCTTC. The whole variable domain, filled in from reference TRBV5-4 and TRBJ1-2, reads ETGVTQSPTHLIKTRGQQVTLRCSSQSGHNTVSWYQQALGQGPQFIFQYYREEENGRGNFPPRFSGLQFPNYSSELNVNALELDDSALYLCASSLREWGGYTFGSGTRLTVV.

Points on this clone: At one end, the junction sequence differs from germline, possibly due to a read error. V is TRBV20-1 and J is TRBJ1-2; D gene unclear. The CDR3 is 11 residues long. Germline CDR1 reads DFQATT; CDR2 reads SNEGSKA (reference sequence). CDR3 protein: CSASPNYGYTF. The CDR3 DNA sequence: TGCAGTGCTAGCCCTAATTATGGCTACACCTTC.

The V gene is TRBV14, the J gene TRBJ1-2, with TRBD1 matching over 10 bases. Germline CDR1 reads SGHDN; CDR2 reads FVKESK. The V gene end was trimmed by 9 bases and the J gene end by 4 bases; junction bases not matched to a gene: 2. The CDR3 extends over 12 amino acids. The CDR3 spells CASRTGGYGYTF. In nucleotides, the CDR3 is TGTGCCAGTCGGACAGGGGGCTATGGCTACACCTTC.

The chain is built from TRBV29-1 and TRBJ1-4, with TRBD1 identical over 8 bases. This CDR3 region has 15 residues. Germline CDR1 is SQVTM and CDR2 is ANQGSEA. The trim removed 7 bases at V and 2 bases at J, leaving 9 bases unmatched. The CDR3, as DNA: TGCAGCGCATGGGGAACAGGGGGTACTAATGAAAAACTGTTTTTT. Its protein product is CSAWGTGGTNEKLFF.

The chain links TRBV19 to TRBJ1-5; tentatively, D is TRBD1 (5 bases). The V end lost 7 bases, the J end lost 1 base, and 11 bases lay between the germline ends. From germline, CDR1 is LNHDA and CDR2 SQIVND (reference sequence). This CDR3 comprises 14 residues. The CDR3 bases are TGTGCCAGTAAGGTTCCAGGGAGCAATCAGCCCCAGCATTTT. This gives the protein CASKVPGSNQPQHF. The full variable domain, completed using reference TRBV19 and TRBJ1-5, is DGGITQSPKYLFRKEGQNVTLSCEQNLNHDAMYWYRQDPGQGLRLIYYSQIVNDFQKGDIAEGYSVSREKKESFPLTVTSAQKNPTAFYLCASKVPGSNQPQHFGDGTRLSIL.

This rearrangement joins TRBV7-2 to TRBJ2-3; possibly TRBD2 for D (6 bases). Germline V gene sequence: CDR1 SGHTA, CDR2 FQGNSA. This CDR3 contains 15 residues. V was trimmed by 2 bases and J by 4 bases, leaving 13 bases between them. CDR3 region: CASSLTSTHADTQYF. DNA for the CDR3: TGTGCCAGCAGCTTAACTAGCACGCACGCAGATACGCAGTATTTT.

This clone was detected a few times. The chain recombines TRBV12-3 or TRBV12-4 with TRBJ2-6; no reliable D call. The CDR3 length is 11 residues. V was trimmed by 2 bases and J by 12 bases, leaving 5 bases between them. The chain's CDR3 is CASSLTGVLTF. CDR3 bases: TGTGCCAGCAGTTTAACCGGCGTCCTGACTTTC.

This sequence joins TRBV9 and TRBJ1-6; the D gene is possibly TRBD1 (6 bases). Germline V CDR1 and CDR2: SGDLS, YYNGEE. Trimming removed 0 bases from V and 11 bases from J, with 21 bases in between. There are 17 residues in the CDR3. The CDR3 protein is CASSVGGRGTPTTPLHF. The CDR3 DNA sequence: TGTGCCAGCAGCGTAGGGGGTAGGGGGACACCTACTACACCCCTCCACTTT.

This clone appeared many times. The rearrangement links TRBV7-9 to TRBJ1-3; D is possibly TRBD1 (6 bases). CDR1 is SEHNR, CDR2 FQNEAQ, per germline (reference sequence). The CDR3 spans 14 residues. V was shortened by 4 bases and J by 1 base, with 8 bases between the two germline ends. The CDR3 is CASSSGTSGNTIYF. The CDR3 DNA sequence: TGTGCCAGCAGCTCCGGGACATCTGGAAACACCATATATTTT.

The chain employs TRBV5-5 and TRBJ1-2; D unclear. V was cut by 1 base and J by 5 bases, with 6 bases left in between. Germline assignment: CDR1 SGHKS and CDR2 YYEKEE (reference sequence). The CDR3 is made up of 12 amino acids. CDR3 residues: CASSLTDYGYTF. The CDR3 coding sequence is TGTGCCAGCAGCTTGACAGATTATGGCTACACCTTC. The full variable domain, in which reference TRBV5-5 and TRBJ1-2 provide the parts outside the CDR3, is DAGVTQSPTHLIKTRGQQVTLRCSPISGHKSVSWYQQVLGQGPQFIFQYYEKEERGRGNFPDRFSARQFPNYSSELNVNALLLGDSALYLCASSLTDYGYTFGSGTRLTVV.

V usage is TRBV7-3 and J usage is TRBJ2-3; TRBD1 aligns across 8 bases. V gave up 0 bases and J gave up 8 bases; unmatched junction bases: 4. Germline CDR1 is SGHTA and CDR2 is FQGTGA. The CDR3 has 14 amino acids. CDR3 nucleotides: TGTGCCAGCAGCTTAACGTCCACAGGGGGTACGCAGTATTTT. Translation gives CASSLTSTGGTQYF.

This clone was picked up a small number of times. The rearrangement joins TRBV5-8 to TRBJ1-1; 10 bases match TRBD1. The J segment lost 1 base and the V segment lost 0 bases, leaving 9 bases of the junction unmatched. This CDR3 is built from 18 residues. Looked up from germline, CDR1 is SGHTS and CDR2 is YDEGEE. CDR3 in DNA: TGTGCCAGCAGCTTGGGACAGGGGGCGGGCGGGAGGAACACTGAAGCTTTCTTT. Protein: CASSLGQGAGGRNTEAFF.

The chain joins TRBV2 to TRBJ2-3; D perhaps matches TRBD1 (6 bases). The CDR3 runs to 16 residues. V was trimmed by 6 bases and J by 1 base, leaving 17 bases between them. The germline gives CDR1 SNHLY, CDR2 FYNNEI. Here the CDR3 DNA reads TGTGCCAGCAGAGCCGGGACATCTCGGCGCACAGATACGCAGTATTTT. Encoded protein: CASRAGTSRRTDTQYF. Supplemented by reference TRBV2 and TRBJ2-3, the full variable domain reads EPEVTQTPSHQVTQMGQEVILRCVPISNHLYFYWYRQILGQKVEFLVSFYNNEISEKSEIFDDQFSVERPDGSNFTLKIRSTKLEDSAMYFCASRAGTSRRTDTQYFGPGTRLTVL.

The CDR3 here is CASSPAGSDTQYF. In nucleotides, the CDR3 is TGCGCCAGCAGCCCAGCGGGGTCAGATACGCAGTATTTT. The chain employs TRBV10-1 and TRBJ2-3, with 7 bases aligning to TRBD2. The CDR3 has 13 amino acids. Trimming cost V 6 bases and J 4 bases; bases outside gene matches: 4. The germline V gene encodes CDR1 WNHNN and CDR2 SYGVQD (reference sequence).

Concerning this clone: Other DNA sequences in this specimen translate into the identical CDR3. V gene TRBV7-2 combines with J gene TRBJ1-1; possible D gene TRBD1, 6 bases. Germline CDR1 reads SGHTA; CDR2 reads FQGNSA. The CDR3 covers 14 residues. Trimming shortened V by 3 bases and J by 2 bases, and 10 bases separated the two germline ends. CDR3 sequence (DNA): TGTGCCAGCAGCTTGGGCAGGGGTAACACTGAAGCTTTCTTT. It yields the protein CASSLGRGNTEAFF.

The V and J genes are TRBV30 and TRBJ1-3; tentative D call: TRBD1 (6 bases). This CDR3 is 15 amino acids long. V dropped 2 bases and J dropped 0 bases, with 11 bases sitting between them. Germline V lookup: CDR1 GTSNPN, CDR2 SVGIG (reference sequence). CDR3 amino acids: CAWSLGRGSGNTIYF. The CDR3 nucleotides read TGTGCCTGGAGTCTCGGCAGGGGCTCTGGAAACACCATATATTTT. The complete variable domain, with remaining parts taken from reference TRBV30 and TRBJ1-3, reads SQTIHQWPATLVQPVGSPLSLECTVEGTSNPNLYWYRQAAGRGLQLLFYSVGIGQISSEVPQNLSASRPQDRQFILSSKKLLLSDSGFYLCAWSLGRGSGNTIYFGEGSWLTVV.

This clone was observed a handful of times. V and J are TRBV7-2 and TRBJ2-5; 9 bases align to TRBD1. The CDR3 consists of 16 residues. After removal of 5 bases from V and 4 bases from J, the junction contained 11 bases not matched to a gene. Germline lookup yields CDR1 SGHTA and CDR2 FQGNSA. The CDR3 protein is CASSTRPGTGRETQYF. CDR3 in DNA: TGTGCCAGCAGCACACGACCCGGGACAGGGCGAGAGACCCAGTACTTC.

This rearrangement joins TRBV7-9 to TRBJ1-6; D gene ambiguous. The germline gives CDR1 SEHNR, CDR2 FQNEAQ (reference sequence). V shed 7 bases and J shed 4 bases, with 14 bases lying between them. The CDR3 totals 15 residues. CDR3 in DNA: TGTGCCAGCACCCAAGATTCCCAATATAATTCACCCCTCCACTTT. As protein: CASTQDSQYNSPLHF.